This TCR beta chain is from a study of blood T cell repertoires in COVID-19. The count of this clone is one. The sample contains more than one DNA sequence encoding this CDR3. This CDR3 contains 14 residues. In germline, CDR1 is MNHEY, CDR2 SVGAGI. Trimming removed 0 bases from V and 2 bases from J, with 7 bases in between. Libraries were prepared by immunoSEQ multiplex PCR; TCRdb keeps only in-frame clonotypes and omits some of them. The table records about 370,000 clones, roughly nine tenths of them present only once. The rearrangement links TRBV6-5 to TRBJ1-1, with D unresolved. Sequenced material: PBMCs or T cells enriched from blood (not recorded which). This receptor was taken from a man aged 18 to 30 who had recovered from COVID-19. CDR3 in amino acids: CASSYSPGNTEAFF. The CDR3 DNA reads TGTGCCAGCAGTTACTCTCCCGGTAACACTGAAGCTTTCTTT.